This TCR beta chain stems from a study of cytomegalovirus exposure and HLA in healthy donors. A remark on this clone: Its antigen is unknown.

Study conclusions and caveats: Sequence variants that were highly shared formed a cluster that was likely a sequencing artifact. Indistinguishable V segments, including TRBV6-2 and TRBV6-3, were excluded.

Trimming removed 2 bases at V and 1 base at J, with 9 bases between. This CDR3 has 15 residues. CDR1 and CDR2 from the germline V gene are LNHDA and SQIVND (reference sequence). The PCR employed 60 Vbeta primers together with 13 Jbeta primers. Sequencing used immunoSEQ multiplex PCR; TCRdb keeps in-frame clones, though not all of them. The profile shows over 85,000 clones, about 80% of them singletons. The clonotype originates from a man younger than 45 in good health and CMV-seronegative. The V gene is TRBV19, the J gene TRBJ2-1; TRBD1 is a possible D gene (5 bases). Material: PBMCs. Here the CDR3 DNA reads TGTGCCAGTAGTATACATCAGGGTTCCTACAATGAGCAGTTCTTC. Protein sequence: CASSIHQGSYNEQFF.